This TCR beta chain derives from a study of blood T cells in healthy people across ages. PCR was performed a second time for roughly 7 to 12 cycles using a sample-barcoded 5' primer and a J-beta primer mix. One entry per CDR3 protein, called by TCRdb with MiXCR from the 5' RACE reads. The sample records roughly 1.6 million distinct CDR3 sequences, around 36% being singletons. Individuals who donated were healthy Caucasians from Russia aged about 6 to 90. Approximately 9.6 milliliters of peripheral blood were drawn from each donor into EDTA-treated tubes. The total RNA that was extracted per sample amounted to at least 5.5 micrograms. The CDR3 spans 14 residues. J gave up 6 bases and V 5 bases, and 5 bases lay outside the gene matches.

V and J are TRBV12-3 or TRBV12-4 and TRBJ2-7; TRBD2 aligns across 12 bases. The receptor was derived from a woman in her twenties or thirties in good health. Sequencing used blood. CDR3 protein: CASSQTSGRSEQYF. The CDR3 region has the DNA TGTGCCAGCAGTCAGACTAGCGGGAGATCCGAGCAGTACTTC.